Below are 9 T cell receptor beta chains sequenced from a single sample in a study of blood T cell repertoires in COVID-19. The protocol was immunoSEQ multiplex PCR, while the TCRdb copy is restricted to in-frame clones and leaves out a portion. The table records over 200,000 clones, about four fifths of them present only once. Sequenced sample: peripheral blood. These receptor sequences come from a man aged 50-60 years with active or convalescent COVID-19.

As DNA, the CDR3 is TGTGCCAGCAGTGAACACCTGACAGGGGGGGGACAGCCCCAGCATTTT. It yields the protein CASSEHLTGGGQPQHF. The rearrangement joins TRBV28 to TRBJ1-5; 9 bases align to TRBD1. V shed 5 bases, J shed 7 bases, and the junction held 12 bases outside the gene matches. This CDR3 spans 16 amino acids. In germline, CDR1 is MDHEN, CDR2 SYDVKM.

The J gene is TRBJ2-2, the V gene TRBV2; TRBD1 might be the D (5 bases). The CDR3 spans 17 residues. The V end was cut by 5 bases, the J end by 3 bases, with 19 bases between. Germline CDR1 SNHLY, CDR2 FYNNEI. The CDR3 loop reads CASSPPPWGVDTGELFF. CDR3 in DNA: TGTGCCAGCAGTCCCCCCCCTTGGGGCGTCGACACCGGGGAGCTGTTTTTT.

This sequence joins TRBV6-2 or TRBV6-3 and TRBJ1-1, with 7 bases lining up with TRBD1. The CDR3 totals 14 residues. Germline values: CDR1 MNHEY, CDR2 SVGEGT. V shed 4 bases, J shed 8 bases, and the junction held 10 bases outside the gene matches. The CDR3 sequence: CASSWDREPTEAFF. The CDR3 DNA reads TGTGCCAGCAGTTGGGACAGAGAACCCACGGAAGCTTTCTTT.

J is TRBJ1-5 and V is TRBV11-3, with a weak D call TRBD1 (6 bases). The CDR3 consists of 18 residues. The V gene lost 0 bases and the J gene lost 7 bases, with 22 bases spanning the gap. CDR1 is SGHNT and CDR2 is YENEEA in the germline V gene. The CDR3 DNA reads TGTGCCAGCAGCTTAGACCCATATATCAGGGGCGTCAGGCAGCCCCAGCATTTT. This encodes CASSLDPYIRGVRQPQHF.

This chain's CDR3 is CAWSRGRTYEQYF. The CDR3 coding sequence is TGTGCCTGGAGTCGGGGGAGAACCTACGAGCAGTACTTC. V and J are TRBV30 and TRBJ2-7, with D possibly matching TRBD2 (6 bases). Trimming removed 2 bases at V and 2 bases at J, with 10 bases between. CDR3 size: 13 residues. Germline loops: CDR1 GTSNPN, CDR2 SVGIG (reference sequence).

The V gene is TRBV5-4, the J gene TRBJ2-1; TRBD1 matches at 7 bases. The trim removed 2 bases at V and 5 bases at J, leaving 7 bases unmatched. The CDR3 consists of 15 residues. Germline-derived CDR1 and CDR2 are SGHNT and YYREEE (reference sequence). CDR3: CASSFEGASNNEQFF. DNA of the CDR3: TGTGCCAGCAGCTTCGAGGGGGCGAGCAACAATGAGCAGTTCTTC.

This chain links TRBV6-5 with TRBJ1-4; D unresolved. V lost 0 bases and J 4 bases, leaving 9 bases between the germline ends. The CDR3 totals 15 residues. Germline V CDR1 and CDR2: MNHEY, SVGAGI. The CDR3 sequence is CASSYSPYRNEKLFF. The CDR3 DNA reads TGTGCCAGCAGTTACTCGCCCTATCGTAATGAAAAACTGTTTTTT.

The sample holds a few counts of this clone. The chain couples TRBV3-1 (or the pseudogene TRBV3-2) to TRBJ2-2, with no clear D. The germline V gene has CDR1 LGHDT and CDR2 YNNKEL (reference sequence). V was pared by 4 bases and J by 2 bases, with 8 bases between. The length of the CDR3 is 14 residues. CDR3 amino acids: CASSRFSNTGELFF. The CDR3 nucleotides read TGTGCCAGCAGCCGTTTCAGTAACACCGGGGAGCTGTTTTTT.

The rearrangement uses TRBV18 and TRBJ1-4, with D unclear. The CDR3 contains 13 residues. Trimming took 3 bases from V and 0 from J, leaving 2 bases between them. Germline CDR1 is KGHSH and CDR2 is LQKENI. The CDR3 DNA sequence: TGTGCCAGCTCACCCGCAACTAATGAAAAACTGTTTTTT. The encoded protein is CASSPATNEKLFF.